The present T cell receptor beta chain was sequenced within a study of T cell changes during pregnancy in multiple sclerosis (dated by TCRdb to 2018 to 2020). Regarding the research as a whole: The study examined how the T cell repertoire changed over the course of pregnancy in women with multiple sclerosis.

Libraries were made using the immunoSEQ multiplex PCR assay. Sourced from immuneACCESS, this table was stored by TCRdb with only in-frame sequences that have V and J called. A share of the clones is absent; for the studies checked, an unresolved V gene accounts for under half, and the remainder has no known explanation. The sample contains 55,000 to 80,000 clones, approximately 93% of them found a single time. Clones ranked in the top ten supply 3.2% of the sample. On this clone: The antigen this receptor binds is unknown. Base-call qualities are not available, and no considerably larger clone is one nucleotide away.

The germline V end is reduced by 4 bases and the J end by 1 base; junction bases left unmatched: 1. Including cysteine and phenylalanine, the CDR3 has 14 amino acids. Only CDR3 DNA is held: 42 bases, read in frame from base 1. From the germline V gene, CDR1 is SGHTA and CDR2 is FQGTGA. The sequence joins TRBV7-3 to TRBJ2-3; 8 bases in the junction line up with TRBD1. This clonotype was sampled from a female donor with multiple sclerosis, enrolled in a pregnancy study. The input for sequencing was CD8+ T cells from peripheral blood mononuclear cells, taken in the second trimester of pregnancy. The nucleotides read TGTGCCAGCAGCTCGGGACAGGGCACAGATACGCAGTATTTT. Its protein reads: CASSSGQGTDTQYF.